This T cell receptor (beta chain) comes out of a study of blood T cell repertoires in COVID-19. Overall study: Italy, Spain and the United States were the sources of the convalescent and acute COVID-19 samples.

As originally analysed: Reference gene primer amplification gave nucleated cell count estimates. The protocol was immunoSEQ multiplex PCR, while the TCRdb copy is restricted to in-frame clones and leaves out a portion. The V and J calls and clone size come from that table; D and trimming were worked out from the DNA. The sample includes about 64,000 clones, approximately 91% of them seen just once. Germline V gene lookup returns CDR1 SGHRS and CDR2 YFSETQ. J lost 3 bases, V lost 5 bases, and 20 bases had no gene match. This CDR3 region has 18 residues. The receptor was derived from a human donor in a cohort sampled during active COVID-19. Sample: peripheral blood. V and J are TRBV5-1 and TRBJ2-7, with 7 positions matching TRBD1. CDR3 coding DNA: TGCGCCAGCAGATCGGGACAGACGCTTATAGACTATTTCTACGAGCAGTACTTC. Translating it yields CASRSGQTLIDYFYEQYF.